Presented here are 21 T cell receptor beta chains from one specimen sequenced in a study of identical twins. MiXCR, applied by TCRdb to the 5' RACE reads, yields one record per CDR3 protein. The table records 700,000 or so distinct CDR3 sequences, under 9% of them present only once. These data are also associated with another study on yellow fever vaccine responses in identical twins.

Specimen: PBMCs. These receptors all stem from a woman under 30 in good health.

The genes are TRBV4-2 and TRBJ2-3, with D possibly TRBD2 on 5 matching bases. Germline lookup yields CDR1 LGHNA and CDR2 YNFKEQ. The CDR3 is 17 residues long. V was pared by 10 bases and J by 2 bases, with 25 bases between. CDR3: CAMSSRTLSWVTDTQYF. CDR3 coding DNA: TGTGCCATGAGCTCCCGGACTCTCTCGTGGGTCACAGATACGCAGTATTTT.

The chain employs TRBV7-9 and TRBJ2-1, with TRBD2 identical over 11 bases. J was trimmed by 8 bases and V by 11 bases; bases with no gene match: 14. The germline gives CDR1 SEHNR, CDR2 FQNEAQ (reference sequence). The CDR3 contains 15 residues. The CDR3 here is CAGSRGLADKYEQFF. CDR3 coding DNA: TGTGCCGGGAGTAGGGGACTAGCGGATAAGTATGAGCAGTTCTTC. Full variable domain (rest looked up from reference TRBV7-9 and TRBJ2-1): DTGVSQNPRHKITKRGQNVTFRCDPISEHNRLYWYRQTLGQGPEFLTYFQNEAQLEKSRLLSDRFSAERPKGSFSTLEIQRTEQGDSAMYLCAGSRGLADKYEQFFGPGTRLTVL.

This clonotype was observed a handful of times. The gene calls are TRBV30 and TRBJ2-5; D is unclear. V gave up 0 bases and J gave up 4 bases, with 9 bases separating them. Looked up from germline, CDR1 is GTSNPN and CDR2 is SVGIG (reference sequence). The CDR3 length is 13 residues. For the CDR3, the DNA is TGTGCCTGGAGTGTAATTACGGGAGAGACCCAGTACTTC. The encoded protein is CAWSVITGETQYF.

This clonotype was counted only a few times. The chain recombines TRBV11-2 with TRBJ2-7; 8 bases map to TRBD1. Germline-derived CDR1 and CDR2 are SGHAT and FQNNGV. There are 15 residues in the CDR3. V was pared by 1 base and J by 2 bases, with 4 bases of the junction left unmatched. CDR3 loop: CASSLARDRPYEQYF. CDR3 coding DNA: TGTGCCAGCAGCTTAGCCCGGGACAGGCCCTACGAGCAGTACTTC. The variable domain in full, completed from reference TRBV11-2 and TRBJ2-7, reads EAGVAQSPRYKIIEKRQSVAFWCNPISGHATLYWYQQILGQGPKLLIQFQNNGVVDDSQLPKDRFSAERLKGVDSTLKIQPAKLEDSAVYLCASSLARDRPYEQYFGPGTRLTVT.

This clonotype occurred many times. The CDR3 here is CASSYSFPRTGGRDEQFF. The DNA for the CDR3 is TGTGCCAGCAGTTACTCCTTTCCCCGGACAGGGGGGAGGGATGAGCAGTTCTTC. The chain recombines TRBV6-5 with TRBJ2-1; TRBD1 matches 10 bases. The germline V gene has CDR1 MNHEY and CDR2 SVGAGI. V lost 0 bases and J lost 8; bases outside the gene matches: 13. CDR3 length equals 18 residues.

The CDR3 nucleotides read TGTGCCAGCACCAGGGGGGACAGGGTTTCTGATACGCAGTATTTT. It is translated as CASTRGDRVSDTQYF. The V call is TRBV9, the J call TRBJ2-3, with 9 positions matching TRBD1. The germline V gene encodes CDR1 SGDLS and CDR2 YYNGEE. With V trimmed by 6 bases and J by 6 bases, 11 bases remained unmatched. The CDR3 has 15 amino acids.

This clonotype was picked up a small number of times. V is TRBV12-3 or TRBV12-4 and J is TRBJ2-1; maybe TRBD2 (7 bases). V was trimmed by 3 bases and J by 8 bases, leaving 14 bases between them. This CDR3 has 14 residues. CDR3 bases: TGTGCCAGCAGTTTTAACGGGGGGCTCGATGAGCAGTTCTTC. Amino acid sequence: CASSFNGGLDEQFF.

The sample holds many counts of this clonotype. The chain combines TRBV7-6 with TRBJ2-1, with 13 nucleotides matching TRBD2. This CDR3 is 14 amino acids long. Germline V gene lookup returns CDR1 SGHVS and CDR2 FNYEAQ. J lost 9 bases, V lost 5 bases, and 4 bases had no gene match. CDR3 loop: CASSNGLAGVEQFF. The CDR3, as DNA: TGTGCCAGCAGCAACGGACTAGCGGGAGTTGAGCAGTTCTTC.

This chain uses TRBV28 with TRBJ1-4; D not resolved. Germline CDR1 is MDHEN and CDR2 is SYDVKM. This CDR3 has 13 amino acids. The V gene lost 10 bases and the J gene lost 0 bases, with 9 bases spanning the gap. The CDR3 nucleotides read TGTGCCACGGAAGAGGCAACTAATGAAAAACTGTTTTTT. Encoded protein: CATEEATNEKLFF.

This clonotype was observed at least ten times. The chain has TRBV29-1 and TRBJ2-7, with D perhaps TRBD2 (5 bases). This CDR3 is 12 amino acids long. Trimming left V 5 bases short and J 6 bases short, with 14 bases between. CDR1 is SQVTM and CDR2 is ANQGSEA in the germline V gene. This CDR3 reads CSVSLAGVEQYF. The DNA for the CDR3 is TGCAGCGTTTCCCTCGCCGGGGTCGAGCAGTACTTC.

This clonotype came up a few times. The CDR3: CASSQDHPGIVYGYTF. The CDR3 DNA reads as TGCGCCAGCAGCCAAGATCATCCGGGTATCGTCTATGGCTACACCTTC. The gene calls are TRBV4-3 and TRBJ1-2; D gene unclear. With 0 bases removed from V and 4 bases from J, the gap between germline ends came to 15 bases. The CDR3 is made up of 16 amino acids. Germline lookup yields CDR1 LGHNA and CDR2 YSLEER.

This clonotype occurred a few times. This chain links TRBV28 with TRBJ1-5, with 7 bases lining up with TRBD1. CDR1 is MDHEN and CDR2 is SYDVKM in the germline V gene. CDR3 length: 16 amino acids. The trim removed 3 bases at V and 1 base at J, leaving 6 bases unmatched. As DNA, the CDR3 is TGTGCCAGCAGTTTCCCAGGGGGAATGAGCAATCAGCCCCAGCATTTT. Translation gives CASSFPGGMSNQPQHF.

This chain connects TRBV15 to TRBJ2-1, with D possibly being TRBD1 (5 bases). CDR3 size: 17 residues. V was cut by 4 bases and J by 6 bases, with 22 bases left in between. Germline CDR1 LNHNV, CDR2 YYDKDF (reference sequence). The CDR3 nucleotides read TGTGCCACCAGCAAAATCGTAGGGGTCTCACAGGTCAATGAGCAGTTCTTC. Its translation: CATSKIVGVSQVNEQFF.

This clonotype was recorded at least ten times. V gene TRBV11-1 combines with J gene TRBJ2-2, with D hard to call. Deletions cut 5 bases from V and 6 bases from J, with 7 bases between. Germline CDR1 reads SGHAT; CDR2 reads FQDESV (reference sequence). The CDR3 sequence is 12 residues long. CDR3 sequence: CASSPRSGELFF. The CDR3 bases are TGTGCCAGCAGCCCCCGTTCCGGGGAGCTGTTTTTT.

This clonotype was seen a handful of times. The rearrangement uses TRBV7-9 and TRBJ2-2; no clear D gene. The germline V gene has CDR1 SEHNR and CDR2 FQNEAQ (reference sequence). This CDR3 comprises 14 residues. V lost 8 bases to trimming and J lost 4 bases, with 14 bases between them. CDR3 DNA sequence: TGTGCCAGCGGACCCGGGTCCTCCACCGGGGAGCTGTTTTTT. Translating gives CASGPGSSTGELFF.

This chain joins TRBV5-6 and TRBJ1-4; TRBD1 aligns across 8 bases. Trimming cost V 1 base and J 8 bases; bases outside gene matches: 13. Germline V gene data show CDR1 as SGHDT and CDR2 as YYEEEE. The CDR3 consists of 17 residues. The CDR3 loop is CASSLPPTGVGSEKLFF. The CDR3 bases are TGTGCCAGCAGCTTGCCGCCGACAGGGGTTGGTTCGGAAAAACTGTTTTTT.

V gene TRBV7-9 combines with J gene TRBJ2-7; D may be TRBD1 (5 bases). The CDR3 has 16 residues. The ends were cut back, 2 bases at V and 5 bases at J, with 19 bases in the middle. The V gene's germline CDR1 is SEHNR and CDR2 FQNEAQ (reference sequence). CDR3 bases: TGTGCCAGCAGCTTAACAAGGGGCCCTGCGGTCGACGAGCAGTACTTC. The encoded protein is CASSLTRGPAVDEQYF.

The chain employs TRBV2 and TRBJ1-2; D possibly corresponds to TRBD1 (6 bases). V was clipped by 8 bases and J by 8 bases, with 24 bases between them. Germline values: CDR1 SNHLY, CDR2 FYNNEI. The CDR3 sequence is 15 residues long. CDR3 bases: TGTGCCAGCGTTGAAGGGGGGGGCCGGGCCCGAGGCTACACCTTC. This translates into CASVEGGGRARGYTF. The entire variable domain, with the rest obtained from reference TRBV2 and TRBJ1-2, is as follows: EPEVTQTPSHQVTQMGQEVILRCVPISNHLYFYWYRQILGQKVEFLVSFYNNEISEKSEIFDDQFSVERPDGSNFTLKIRSTKLEDSAMYFCASVEGGGRARGYTFGSGTRLTVV.

Concerning this clonotype: Its ends do not fully match the called genes, so a read error is possible. The chain carries TRBV11-2 and TRBJ1-1, with unresolved D. CDR3 length equals 11 residues. Germline assignment: CDR1 SGHAT and CDR2 FQNNGV. CDR3 in amino acids: CANSRGSEAFF. For the CDR3, the DNA is TGTGCCAACAGCCGTGGTTCCGAAGCTTTCTTT.

This sequence joins TRBV4-3 and TRBJ2-7; weak D call: TRBD2 (5 bases). V was trimmed by 0 bases and J by 2 bases, leaving 11 bases between them. Germline CDR1 and CDR2: LGHNA and YSLEER. The CDR3 length is 15 residues. The CDR3 reads CASSQDEAAAYEQYF. The CDR3 region has the DNA TGCGCCAGCAGCCAAGATGAAGCGGCGGCCTACGAGCAGTACTTC.

This clonotype has only a few counts. The chain couples TRBV5-1 to TRBJ2-5; 7 nucleotides line up with TRBD2. J gave up 5 bases and V 2 bases, and 6 bases lay outside the gene matches. Germline CDR1 and CDR2: SGHRS and YFSETQ. The CDR3 consists of 14 residues. CDR3 nucleotide sequence: TGCGCCAGCAGCTTCGAGGGAGGGCGGGAGACCCAGTACTTC. Translated: CASSFEGGRETQYF.